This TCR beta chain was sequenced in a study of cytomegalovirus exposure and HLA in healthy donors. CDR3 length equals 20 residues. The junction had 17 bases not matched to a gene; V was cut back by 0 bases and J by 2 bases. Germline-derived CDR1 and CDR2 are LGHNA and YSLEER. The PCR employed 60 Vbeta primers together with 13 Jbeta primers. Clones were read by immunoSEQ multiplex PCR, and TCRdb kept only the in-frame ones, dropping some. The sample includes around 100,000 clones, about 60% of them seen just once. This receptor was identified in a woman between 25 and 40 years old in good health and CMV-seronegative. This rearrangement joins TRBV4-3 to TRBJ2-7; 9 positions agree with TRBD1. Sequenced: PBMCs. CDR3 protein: CASSQDWGDRAKPQAYEQYF. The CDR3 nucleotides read TGCGCCAGCAGCCAAGATTGGGGGGACAGGGCAAAACCTCAAGCCTACGAGCAGTACTTC.